A single sample is the source of the 22 T cell receptor beta chains below, sequenced in a study of T-cell memory formation after mild COVID-19. TCRdb re-called the 5' RACE reads with MiXCR, one entry per CDR3 protein. This sample has about 360,000 distinct CDR3 sequences, with 13% to 15% found just once. Sequencing was done on a sample of PBMCs or a T cell subset sorted from them (not recorded which). These receptors came from a young man who had mild COVID-19 (a few samples of this study predate the infection). Cell type and time point are not known.

This clonotype came up a few times. V gene TRBV10-3 combines with J gene TRBJ1-5; 11 nucleotides agree with TRBD1. Germline lookup yields CDR1 ENHRY and CDR2 SYGVKD. The ends lost 10 bases at V and 7 bases at J; junction bases unmatched: 6. CDR3 length equals 13 residues. In DNA, the CDR3 is TGTGCCACGGGGACAGGGGGAAACCAGCCCCAGCATTTT. Protein product: CATGTGGNQPQHF.

This clonotype was observed a few times. CDR3 sequence (DNA): TGTGCCAGCAGCTCCCGTGAGTCTTACAATGAGCAGTTCTTC. Its translation: CASSSRESYNEQFF. V and J are TRBV7-9 and TRBJ2-1, with D hard to call. Trimming left V 4 bases short and J 4 bases short, with 11 bases between. There are 14 residues in the CDR3. Germline V lookup: CDR1 SEHNR, CDR2 FQNEAQ (reference sequence).

The chain links TRBV6-5 to TRBJ2-3, with D possibly being TRBD1 (6 bases). The CDR3 loop spans 14 amino acids. Germline CDR1 MNHEY, CDR2 SVGAGI. The V end was cut by 6 bases, the J end by 6 bases, with 16 bases between. CDR3 DNA: TGTGCCAGCAGGCCAAAGGGGGTTGGGGATACGCAGTATTTT. It is translated as CASRPKGVGDTQYF.

J is TRBJ2-6 and V is TRBV6-2 or TRBV6-3; D is unresolved. CDR1 MNHEY and CDR2 SVGEGT come from the germline V gene. The CDR3 has 18 residues. Trimming cost V 7 bases and J 1 base, with 20 bases left between them. Here the CDR3 reads CASIQGFPLESGANVLTF. In DNA form, the CDR3 reads TGTGCCAGCATACAAGGATTCCCCCTGGAGTCTGGGGCCAACGTCCTGACTTTC.

The V gene is TRBV5-4, the J gene TRBJ2-5, with 9 positions matching TRBD2. There are 15 residues in the CDR3. Germline assignment: CDR1 SGHNT and CDR2 YYREEE (reference sequence). Losses at the gene ends were 1 base for V and 4 bases for J; bases not matched to a gene: 5. The CDR3 here is CASSLPLAGSETQYF. The CDR3 nucleotides are TGTGCCAGCAGCTTGCCGCTAGCGGGGTCAGAGACCCAGTACTTC.

J is TRBJ2-7 and V is TRBV11-1, with D hard to call. Germline CDR1 reads SGHAT; CDR2 reads FQDESV (reference sequence). Trimming stripped 3 bases from V and 0 bases from J, with 6 bases between. The CDR3 is 13 residues long. The CDR3 sequence is CASSLESSYEQYF. DNA for the CDR3: TGTGCCAGCAGCTTGGAGAGCTCCTACGAGCAGTACTTC.

This clonotype was seen a few times. The genes are TRBV7-9 and TRBJ2-7, with 8 positions matching TRBD1. The V gene end was trimmed by 8 bases and the J gene end by 5 bases; junction bases not matched to a gene: 14. This CDR3 region has 15 residues. Germline assignment: CDR1 SEHNR and CDR2 FQNEAQ (reference sequence). As DNA, the CDR3 is TGTGCCAGCTACAGAGACGGGACAGGTGCCCACGAGCAGTACTTC. It is translated as CASYRDGTGAHEQYF.

This clonotype was picked up a small number of times. The chain carries TRBV12-3 or TRBV12-4 and TRBJ1-3; D is unclear. The V and J ends lost 4 bases and 7 bases respectively, with 8 bases between them. This CDR3 has 12 amino acids. CDR3 nucleotide sequence: TGTGCCAGCAGTTCGACGGGCAACACCATATATTTT. Amino acids: CASSSTGNTIYF.

This clonotype was seen a few times. The chain employs TRBV10-3 and TRBJ2-5; D may correspond to TRBD1 or TRBD2 (5 bases each). Trimming stripped 2 bases from V and 0 bases from J, with 13 bases between. Germline CDR1 reads ENHRY; CDR2 reads SYGVKD. The CDR3 spans 16 residues. As DNA, the CDR3 is TGTGCCATCAGTGAGCCGGGGCTAACGTACCAAGAGACCCAGTACTTC. Protein: CAISEPGLTYQETQYF.

This clonotype was picked up a small number of times. The chain combines TRBV5-1 with TRBJ1-2, with D uncertain. The CDR3 has 13 amino acids. V lost 3 bases and J lost 2, with 8 bases in between. CDR1 is SGHRS, CDR2 YFSETQ, per germline. This CDR3 reads CASSYIPNYGYTF. For the CDR3, the DNA is TGCGCCAGCAGCTATATACCAAACTATGGCTACACCTTC.

The J gene is TRBJ1-1, the V gene TRBV20-1; 7 positions match TRBD1. Germline V gives CDR1 DFQATT, CDR2 SNEGSKA (reference sequence). Trimming removed 5 bases from V and 1 base from J; junction bases left unmatched: 7. This CDR3 has 14 residues. This chain's CDR3 is CSAGGQTGNTEAFF. In nucleotides, the CDR3 is TGCAGTGCTGGGGGACAGACAGGGAACACTGAAGCTTTCTTT.

This clonotype was found many times. The chain links TRBV12-3 or TRBV12-4 to TRBJ2-1, with TRBD1 matching over 11 bases. With V trimmed by 2 bases and J by 8 bases, 5 bases remained unmatched. The CDR3 is 15 amino acids. The DNA of the CDR3 is TGTGCCAGCAGTTTATTTGGGACAGGGGGGTATGAGCAGTTCTTC. This translates into CASSLFGTGGYEQFF.

This chain links TRBV20-1 with TRBJ2-3; a weak D match, TRBD1 (6 bases). This CDR3 spans 14 amino acids. Germline lookup yields CDR1 DFQATT and CDR2 SNEGSKA (reference sequence). Trimming removed 2 bases from V and 3 bases from J, with 12 bases in between. CDR3 in amino acids: CSARPQGRTDTQYF. The CDR3 coding sequence is TGCAGTGCTAGACCCCAGGGGCGAACAGATACGCAGTATTTT.

This clonotype has more than one count but fewer than ten. The V and J genes are TRBV7-2 and TRBJ2-3; D unresolved. V dropped 5 bases and J dropped 1 base, with 19 bases sitting between them. The CDR3 consists of 17 residues. CDR1 is SGHTA, CDR2 FQGNSA, per germline. The CDR3 DNA reads as TGTGCCAGCAGCCAGTATTCGTCGGGTAGGGGCACAGATACGCAGTATTTT. Its translation is CASSQYSSGRGTDTQYF.

V is TRBV7-8 and J is TRBJ2-1; 12 positions agree with TRBD1. Germline V CDR1 and CDR2: SGHVS, FQNEAQ. The CDR3 is 17 residues long. The V and J ends lost 5 bases and 6 bases, in that order; junction bases with no gene match: 11. The CDR3 DNA reads as TGTGCCAGCAGCACCCCGTGGGAGGGACAGGGGGCCAATGAGCAGTTCTTC. Protein sequence: CASSTPWEGQGANEQFF.

This clonotype was seen only a few times. The chain has TRBV7-9 and TRBJ2-7; D not certain. Germline V gives CDR1 SEHNR, CDR2 FQNEAQ (reference sequence). The CDR3 extends over 13 amino acids. The V gene lost 0 bases and the J gene lost 3 bases, with 6 bases spanning the gap. In nucleotides, the CDR3 is TGTGCCAGCAGCTTAGCAAACCACTACGAGCAGTACGTC. Its protein product is CASSLANHYEQYV.

This clonotype was seen many times. The V call is TRBV5-6, the J call TRBJ2-1; the D gene is possibly TRBD2 (6 bases). The germline gives CDR1 SGHDT, CDR2 YYEEEE. The CDR3 is made up of 15 amino acids. V gave up 5 bases and J gave up 1 base, with 13 bases separating them. CDR3 sequence (DNA): TGTGCCAGCAGTGACTGGGGACTGTCCTACAATGAGCAGTTCTTC. It yields the protein CASSDWGLSYNEQFF. The full variable domain, completed using reference TRBV5-6 and TRBJ2-1, is DAGVTQSPTHLIKTRGQQVTLRCSPKSGHDTVSWYQQALGQGPQFIFQYYEEEERQRGNFPDRFSGHQFPNYSSELNVNALLLGDSALYLCASSDWGLSYNEQFFGPGTRLTVL.

This chain connects TRBV9 to TRBJ2-3; 10 nucleotides agree with TRBD1. This CDR3 contains 18 residues. After removal of 3 bases from V and 1 base from J, the junction contained 11 bases not matched to a gene. In germline, CDR1 is SGDLS, CDR2 YYNGEE. The CDR3 loop is CASSAYPTGTGGTDTQYF. The CDR3 DNA is TGTGCCAGCAGCGCATACCCAACCGGGACAGGGGGCACAGATACGCAGTATTTT. The whole variable domain, filled in from reference TRBV9 and TRBJ2-3, reads DSGVTQTPKHLITATGQRVTLRCSPRSGDLSVYWYQQSLDQGLQFLIQYYNGEERAKGNILERFSAQQFPDLHSELNLSSLELGDSALYFCASSAYPTGTGGTDTQYFGPGTRLTVL.

In this sample, this clonotype turned up a few times. CDR3 in amino acids: CSAPRLTGQETQYF. CDR3 DNA: TGCAGTGCTCCTAGATTAACAGGACAAGAGACCCAGTACTTC. The J gene is TRBJ2-5, the V gene TRBV20-1; a possible D gene is TRBD1 (5 bases). V lost 5 bases, J lost 2 bases, and 15 bases lay in between. The CDR3 is 14 residues long. Germline lookup yields CDR1 DFQATT and CDR2 SNEGSKA (reference sequence).

This clonotype showed up just a few times. This chain uses TRBV3-1 with TRBJ2-2; D gene ambiguous. Deletions cut 8 bases from V and 0 bases from J, with 7 bases between. The CDR3 has 13 amino acids. CDR1 is LGHDT and CDR2 is YNNKEL in the germline V gene (reference sequence). CDR3 coding DNA: TGTGCCAGCGGGATCACGAACACCGGGGAGCTGTTTTTT. This sequence encodes CASGITNTGELFF.

This clonotype was observed a handful of times. This rearrangement joins TRBV15 to TRBJ1-2, with D unresolved. There are 14 residues in the CDR3. V gave up 0 bases and J gave up 1 base, with 6 bases separating them. The germline CDR1 and CDR2 sequences are LNHNV and YYDKDF (reference sequence). CDR3 coding DNA: TGTGCCACCAGCAGAGATTACAATAACTATGGCTACACCTTC. Its translation is CATSRDYNNYGYTF. The full variable domain, completed using reference TRBV15 and TRBJ1-2, is DAMVIQNPRYQVTQFGKPVTLSCSQTLNHNVMYWYQQKSSQAPKLLFHYYDKDFNNEADTPDNFQSRRPNTSFCFLDIRSPGLGDTAMYLCATSRDYNNYGYTFGSGTRLTVV.

The table lists this clonotype with a few counts. The J gene is TRBJ2-5, the V gene TRBV12-3 or TRBV12-4, with D perhaps being TRBD1 or TRBD2 (5 bases each). Trimming pared 7 bases from V and 0 bases from J, leaving 12 bases between. CDR3 length: 14 residues. The CDR3 sequence is CASTRRDHQETQYF. CDR3 in DNA: TGTGCCAGCACCCGCCGGGACCACCAAGAGACCCAGTACTTC.